Detailed here is one T cell receptor beta chain. Its binding antigen is unknown. Base qualities are not provided; no much larger clone lies one nucleotide away. TCR cDNA was synthesized by 5'RACE template switching, through which a universal primer site and unique molecular identifiers were introduced. cDNA synthesis was primed from both the TCR alpha and TCR beta constant segments. Two PCR steps were used to amplify libraries, with sample barcodes and sequencing adapters being added in the second step. Sequencing of the libraries was done on either Illumina HiSeq 2500 (2x100 bp) or NovaSeq (2x150 bp). From the authors' description of their analysis: Reads were demultiplexed and collapsed into UMI consensus sequences with MIGEC, and V(D)J alignment was performed with MiXCR. Vaccine-responding clonotypes were defined with edgeR using replicate PBMC samples, requiring FDR below 0.01 and a log2 fold change above 5 up to day 15. Bulk clonotypes were assigned CD4 or CD8 identity according to which sequenced CD4 or CD8 repertoire held them at higher abundance. TCRdb reran the public reads through fastp at Q25 and MiXCR, keeping productive beta chains. Duplicate CDR3 protein sequences are folded into a single record with the most common DNA and genes. These V and J calls are TCRdb output, not the study's own analysis. The sample has under 700,000 distinct CDR3 sequences on record, about a sixth of them singletons. The ten largest clones represent 15% to 20% of the sample.

The sample comes from a study of T cells after yellow fever vaccination (dated by TCRdb to between 2018 and 2021). Broadly, across the study: The SMART-Seq v4 Ultra Low Input RNA kit was used to prepare libraries from fractions with low cell numbers. To track T-cell clones before and after primary and booster YFV17D yellow fever vaccination, bulk TCR alpha and beta repertoires were sequenced longitudinally. The cohort comprised two healthy male donors, one aged 18 to 30 and one aged 30 to 40 years. Blood samples were taken at several timepoints before and after primary and secondary immunization, and bulk PBMC replicates and cell subsets were isolated. Findings and caveats that apply to the study as a whole: Most clones expanded after primary vaccination were re-detected after the booster (96% of CD4 and about 88% of CD8), suggesting broad memory maintenance. Compared with the primary T-cell response, the secondary T-cell response was weaker but faster, peaking on day 5 rather than day 15. Computational filtering was needed because FACS-sorted repertoires could contain abundant contaminating clonotypes from the bulk population. A small share of clonotypes was detected in both CD4 and CD8 compartments, with the overlap likely arising from convergent recombination. Only a couple of donors were included in the study, so the extent to which the findings can be generalized is limited.

Including cysteine and phenylalanine, the CDR3 has 14 amino acids. Just CDR3 DNA is preserved here, 42 bases in frame from base 1. V and J lose 8 bases and 3 bases, and a span of 14 bases separates them. For CDR1 and CDR2, the germline V gene (reference sequence) lists MNHEY and SMNVEV. The sample's treatment or condition label, in plain terms: live attenuated yellow fever vaccine strain. At each blood-draw timepoint, two biological replicates of bulk PBMCs were obtained. PBMCs were isolated from peripheral blood using a standard Ficoll-Paque protocol. TriZol was used to extract RNA from bulk PBMCs, from CD4 and CD8 fractions, and from dextramer-positive and dextramer-negative fractions.

The sequence is built from TRBV27 and TRBJ2-1; the D gene identity is not certain. The source material was PBMCs, sampled about 5 days after the first yellow fever vaccination. The origin of this receptor is a man between 18 and 29 years old who received the YFV17D yellow fever vaccine. The bases read TGTGCCAGCGCAACCCCCCCTTTCTACAATGAGCAGTTCTTC. Protein translation: CASATPPFYNEQFF.